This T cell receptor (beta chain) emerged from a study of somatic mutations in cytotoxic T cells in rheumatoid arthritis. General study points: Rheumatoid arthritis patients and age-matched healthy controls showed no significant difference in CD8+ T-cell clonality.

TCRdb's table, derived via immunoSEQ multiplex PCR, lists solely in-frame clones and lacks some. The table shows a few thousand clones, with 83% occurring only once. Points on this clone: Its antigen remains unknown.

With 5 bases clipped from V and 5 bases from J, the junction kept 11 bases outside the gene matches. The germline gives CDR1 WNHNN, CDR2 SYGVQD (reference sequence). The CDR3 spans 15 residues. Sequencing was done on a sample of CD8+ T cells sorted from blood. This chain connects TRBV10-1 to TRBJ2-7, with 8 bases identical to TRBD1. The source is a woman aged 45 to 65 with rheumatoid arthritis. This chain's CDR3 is CASSSDRELRHEQYF. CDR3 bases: TGCGCCAGCAGTTCGGACAGGGAACTGAGGCACGAGCAGTACTTC.